This entry is about one T cell receptor (beta chain). Its antigen is unidentified. CDR3 length equals 14 residues. Looked up from germline, CDR1 is DFQATT and CDR2 is SNEGSKA (reference sequence). V lost 6 bases and J lost 3, with 18 bases in between. These data originate in a study of blood T cells in healthy people across ages. Study background: About one barcoded beta molecule per two T cells came from capture by template switching.

Sample-barcoded 5' priming and a J-beta primer mix drove a second PCR of about 6 to 12 cycles. From the 5' RACE reads, TCRdb called clonotypes with MiXCR, one entry per CDR3 protein. This table holds 700,000 to 950,000 distinct CDR3 sequences, 35% to 45% found once. Donor samples were obtained from healthy Caucasian individuals from Russia, aged 6 to 90. Every participating donor contributed around 9.5 milliliters of peripheral blood through a draw. Overall study findings and caveats: Unknown CMV status may confound age-related changes in expanded clones.

The V and J genes are TRBV20-1 and TRBJ2-7; D might be TRBD1 or TRBD2, each matching 5 bases. What was sequenced was blood. The receptor comes from a woman in her sixties in good health. DNA of the CDR3: TGCAGTGCCCCTGGTGGGGGTTGGAACTACGAGCAGTACTTC. Its translation: CSAPGGGWNYEQYF.